Listed here are 22 T cell receptor beta chains from one sample, sequenced in a study of cytomegalovirus exposure and HLA in healthy donors (dated 2017 in TCRdb). Receptor amplification or capture employed the immunoSEQ multiplex PCR assay. For the multiplex PCR, a mixture combining 60 forward primers for TCR Vbeta segments and 13 reverse primers for TCR Jbeta segments was used. As stored in TCRdb, this immuneACCESS dataset retains in-frame rearrangements with V and J assigned. A fraction of the clones does not appear; measured against another copy, unresolved V genes explain less than half of the discrepancy, and the remainder lacks a known reason. This sample has about 110,000 clones in its table, and roughly 78% of those were observed once. The ten most abundant clones make up roughly 1.3% of the sample. The specimen sequenced was PBMCs. The receptors come from a woman aged 25 to 39 in good health and CMV-seronegative.

This chain uses TRBV6-4 with TRBJ2-1; 8 nucleotides match TRBD1. The ends lost 5 bases at V and 4 bases at J; junction bases unmatched: 4. This CDR3 comprises 14 residues. Germline V gene data show CDR1 as MRHNA and CDR2 as SNTAGT. The CDR3 protein is CASSPGGEYNEQFF. CDR3 DNA: TGTGCCAGCAGTCCAGGGGGCGAGTACAATGAGCAGTTCTTC.

The chain is built from TRBV4-1 and TRBJ2-1, with D unclear. The ends were cut back, 0 bases at V and 0 bases at J, with 9 bases in the middle. The CDR3 is 16 residues long. Germline V gene sequence: CDR1 MGHRA, CDR2 YSYEKL. This CDR3 reads CASSQELILSYNEQFF. In DNA form, the CDR3 reads TGCGCCAGCAGCCAAGAACTGATCCTCTCCTACAATGAGCAGTTCTTC.

This clone showed up just once. The genes are TRBV27 and TRBJ1-1, with D maybe TRBD1 (5 bases). Trimming removed 6 bases from V and 4 bases from J, with 6 bases in between. The length of the CDR3 is 11 residues. CDR1 and CDR2 (germline): MNHEY, SMNVEV (reference sequence). The CDR3 is CASSGGTEAFF. The CDR3 nucleotides are TGTGCCAGCAGCGGGGGCACTGAAGCTTTCTTT.

This sequence joins TRBV14 and TRBJ2-7, with unresolved D. CDR3 size: 14 residues. Per germline, CDR1 SGHDN and CDR2 FVKESK. Trimming cost V 0 bases and J 1 base, with 7 bases left between them. CDR3 in amino acids: CASSQETVSYEQYF. CDR3 nucleotide sequence: TGTGCCAGCAGCCAAGAAACAGTATCCTACGAGCAGTACTTC.

The rearrangement links TRBV4-3 to TRBJ1-1, with D possibly TRBD1 on 5 matching bases. Trimming cost V 1 base and J 1 base, with 13 bases left between them. Germline loops: CDR1 LGHNA, CDR2 YSLEER. The CDR3 is made up of 16 amino acids. The DNA of the CDR3 is TGCGCCAGCAGCCAAGCCCCCCGGGGGGGGAACACTGAAGCTTTCTTT. As protein: CASSQAPRGGNTEAFF.

This clone is a singleton in its sample. The V call is TRBV6-5, the J call TRBJ2-7; TRBD1 agrees at 10 bases. The germline V gene encodes CDR1 MNHEY and CDR2 SVGAGI. The trim removed 4 bases at V and 3 bases at J, leaving 6 bases unmatched. The CDR3 contains 15 residues. The CDR3 protein is CASSWSRTGGYEQYF. CDR3 nucleotide sequence: TGTGCCAGCAGTTGGTCAAGGACAGGGGGCTACGAGCAGTACTTC.

This clone came up a few times. The CDR3 sequence: CASSQQGPGGYTF. The CDR3 DNA reads as TGTGCCAGCAGTCAACAGGGCCCTGGAGGCTACACCTTC. The chain joins TRBV28 to TRBJ1-2; D is perhaps TRBD1 (6 bases). The CDR3 consists of 13 residues. CDR1 MDHEN and CDR2 SYDVKM come from the germline V gene. V lost 5 bases, J lost 8 bases, and 15 bases lay in between.

The chain couples TRBV10-3 to TRBJ1-1; D is unclear. The CDR3 covers 13 residues. Trimming removed 2 bases from V and 4 bases from J, with 8 bases in between. Germline CDR1 is ENHRY and CDR2 is SYGVKD. The CDR3 nucleotides are TGTGCCATCAGTGAGCGAGGGCCCACTGAAGCTTTCTTT. It encodes CAISERGPTEAFF.

The chain joins TRBV19 to TRBJ1-2; a weak D match, TRBD1 (6 bases). From germline, CDR1 is LNHDA and CDR2 SQIVND (reference sequence). With 3 bases removed from V and 6 bases from J, the gap between germline ends came to 14 bases. The CDR3 loop spans 14 amino acids. In DNA, the CDR3 is TGTGCCAGTAGTATTAGTGGCAGGGGTCATGGCTACACCTTC. This codes for CASSISGRGHGYTF.

CDR3 coding DNA: TGTGCCTGGATCCCCGGTATCTCGGGCACTGAAGCTTTCTTT. It specifies CAWIPGISGTEAFF. This chain connects TRBV30 to TRBJ1-1; no clear D gene. CDR1 GTSNPN and CDR2 SVGIG come from the germline V gene (reference sequence). V gave up 4 bases and J gave up 4 bases, with 16 bases separating them. This CDR3 comprises 14 residues. The whole variable domain, filled in from reference TRBV30 and TRBJ1-1, reads SQTIHQWPATLVQPVGSPLSLECTVEGTSNPNLYWYRQAAGRGLQLLFYSVGIGQISSEVPQNLSASRPQDRQFILSSKKLLLSDSGFYLCAWIPGISGTEAFFGQGTRLTVV.

The V gene is TRBV7-3, the J gene TRBJ2-3; 7 nucleotides align to TRBD1. V lost 4 bases and J lost 1; bases outside the gene matches: 2. Per the germline V gene, CDR1 is SGHTA and CDR2 is FQGTGA. The CDR3 spans 14 residues. This CDR3 is CASSWTGGTDTQYF. CDR3 nucleotides: TGTGCCAGCAGCTGGACAGGTGGCACAGATACGCAGTATTTT.

Details on this clone: The same CDR3 arises from other DNA sequences in this sample as well. V and J are TRBV6-5 and TRBJ1-1; D possibly corresponds to TRBD1 (5 bases). The V gene lost 2 bases and the J gene lost 5 bases, with 9 bases spanning the gap. The CDR3 covers 13 residues. Germline CDR1 is MNHEY and CDR2 is SVGAGI. CDR3 sequence: CASSYGGGTEAFF. The CDR3 DNA is TGTGCCAGCAGTTACGGGGGAGGGACTGAAGCTTTCTTT.

This clone was observed a few times. V usage is TRBV4-1 and J usage is TRBJ1-1; D might be TRBD1 (5 bases). Germline-derived CDR1 and CDR2 are MGHRA and YSYEKL. The germline V and J ends were trimmed by 0 bases and 4 bases, with 12 bases remaining between them. The CDR3 is 15 amino acids. CDR3: CASSQEGFRATEAFF. CDR3 bases: TGCGCCAGCAGCCAAGAAGGGTTCAGGGCCACTGAAGCTTTCTTT.

This sequence joins TRBV9 and TRBJ2-7, with a possible D match to TRBD2 (5 bases). Trimming left V 0 bases short and J 6 bases short, with 13 bases between. Looked up from germline, CDR1 is SGDLS and CDR2 is YYNGEE. The CDR3 covers 14 residues. The CDR3 coding sequence is TGTGCCAGCAGCGTAGAGGCGGGCAGAGGCGAGCAGTACTTC. Its translation is CASSVEAGRGEQYF.

The chain recombines TRBV6-6 with TRBJ1-1; no clear D gene. The germline V gene encodes CDR1 MNHNY and CDR2 SVGAGI (reference sequence). This CDR3 contains 12 residues. V lost 4 bases to trimming and J lost 8 bases, with 11 bases between them. CDR3 sequence: CASSSTGGEAFF. The CDR3 coding sequence is TGTGCCAGCAGTTCCACGGGCGGGGAAGCTTTCTTT.

The chain's CDR3 is CASSSGDTSTDTQYF. The CDR3 DNA is TGTGCCAGCAGTAGCGGGGACACTAGCACAGATACGCAGTATTTT. This chain links TRBV14 with TRBJ2-3; 8 bases map to TRBD2. The V gene's germline CDR1 is SGHDN and CDR2 FVKESK. The CDR3 has 15 amino acids. V was clipped by 6 bases and J by 0 bases; unmatched bases: 5.

The genes are TRBV5-6 and TRBJ2-5; tentatively, D is TRBD1 (8 bases). CDR3 length: 13 amino acids. The V gene lost 2 bases and the J gene lost 7 bases, with 12 bases spanning the gap. The germline V gene encodes CDR1 SGHDT and CDR2 YYEEEE. The CDR3 bases are TGTGCCAGCAGCTTCACAGGGGGGGGGACCCAGTACTTC. Translation gives CASSFTGGGTQYF. The full variable domain, with the rest looked up from reference TRBV5-6 and TRBJ2-5, is DAGVTQSPTHLIKTRGQQVTLRCSPKSGHDTVSWYQQALGQGPQFIFQYYEEEERQRGNFPDRFSGHQFPNYSSELNVNALLLGDSALYLCASSFTGGGTQYFGPGTRLLVL.

Only a few counts were recorded for this clone. The V and J genes are TRBV7-6 and TRBJ2-2, with 7 bases fitting TRBD1. CDR1 and CDR2 from the germline V gene are SGHVS and FNYEAQ. Germline trimming cut 2 bases from V and 6 bases from J; bases unmatched to any gene: 3. This CDR3 has 14 amino acids. Here the CDR3 reads CASSLMTGPGELFF. In DNA form, the CDR3 reads TGTGCCAGCAGCTTAATGACAGGGCCCGGGGAGCTGTTTTTT.

This CDR3 reads CASSIGAANTEAFF. For the CDR3, the DNA is TGTGCCAGTAGTATAGGGGCAGCTAACACTGAAGCTTTCTTT. The chain uses TRBV19 and TRBJ1-1, with D unresolved. Trimming removed 1 base at V and 2 bases at J, with 8 bases between. Germline V gene lookup returns CDR1 LNHDA and CDR2 SQIVND (reference sequence). The CDR3 runs 14 residues.

The chain combines TRBV27 with TRBJ1-5; 7 positions match TRBD1. The trim removed 4 bases at V and 7 bases at J, leaving 7 bases unmatched. The CDR3 has 14 residues. CDR1 is MNHEY, CDR2 SMNVEV, per germline (reference sequence). For the CDR3, the DNA is TGTGCCAGCAGTTCTGTTACAGGGGAACAGCCCCAGCATTTT. It yields the protein CASSSVTGEQPQHF.

This sequence joins TRBV11-2 and TRBJ2-1; TRBD2 is a possible D gene (7 bases). CDR1 SGHAT and CDR2 FQNNGV come from the germline V gene. The CDR3 is 14 amino acids. Trimming shortened V by 3 bases and J by 9 bases, and 15 bases separated the two germline ends. The CDR3 spells CASSFWGGQTEQFF. CDR3 DNA sequence: TGTGCCAGCAGCTTTTGGGGGGGGCAGACTGAGCAGTTCTTC.

The sample holds a few counts of this clone. V is TRBV4-3 and J is TRBJ1-5, with D possibly matching TRBD1 (5 bases). The germline gives CDR1 LGHNA, CDR2 YSLEER. The V and J ends lost 11 bases and 2 bases respectively, with 19 bases between them. The CDR3 spans 15 residues. The CDR3 loop is CASSVGQGGNQPQHF. The CDR3 nucleotides read TGCGCCTCCTCAGTGGGGCAGGGCGGCAATCAGCCCCAGCATTTT.